The rows below give T cell receptor beta chains drawn from one sample of a study of immune evolution from preneoplasia to lung adenocarcinoma. The method was immunoSEQ multiplex PCR; TCRdb's version includes in-frame clones alone and lacks a portion of them. The sample lists roughly 5,000 clones, 75% to 80% occurring once. The sequenced sample was FFPE minimally invasive lung adenocarcinoma tissue. All receptors derive from a person aged 55-80 years with lung adenocarcinoma. Both conserved end residues are part of each CDR3. Fields, in order: clone size, D gene, J gene, V gene, CDR3 protein, CDR3 DNA. D genes are given only for firm matches. Clone size is stated in some rows and not others, as once, few, many or a class when expanded.

abundance: NA
d_gene: NA
j_gene: TRBJ2-5
v_gene: TRBV19
CDR3aa: CASSTRSGGQETQYF
CDR3nt: TGTGCCAGTAGTACCCGTAGTGGGGGCCAAGAGACCCAGTACTTC

abundance: NA
d_gene: TRBD1
j_gene: TRBJ1-1
v_gene: TRBV28
CDR3aa: CASSRQGGTVNTEAFF
CDR3nt: TGTGCCAGCAGCAGACAGGGGGGAACGGTGAACACTGAAGCTTTCTTT

abundance: NA
d_gene: NA
j_gene: TRBJ2-7
v_gene: TRBV2
CDR3aa: CASRSGDEQYF
CDR3nt: TGTGCCAGCAGGTCGGGGGACGAGCAGTACTTC

abundance: NA
d_gene: TRBD1
j_gene: TRBJ1-6
v_gene: TRBV5-1
CDR3aa: CASRDSGTGSNSPLHF
CDR3nt: TGCGCCAGCAGAGACTCCGGGACAGGGTCAAATTCACCCCTCCACTTT

abundance: NA
d_gene: NA
j_gene: TRBJ1-1
v_gene: TRBV29-1
CDR3aa: CSGEKGGTEAFF
CDR3nt: TGCAGCGGGGAGAAAGGGGGCACTGAAGCTTTCTTT

abundance: NA
d_gene: NA
j_gene: TRBJ2-2
v_gene: TRBV11-1
CDR3aa: CASSFGTQDTGELFF
CDR3nt: TGTGCCAGCAGCTTCGGGACACAGGACACCGGGGAGCTGTTTTTT

abundance: NA
d_gene: NA
j_gene: TRBJ2-6
v_gene: TRBV5-1
CDR3aa: CASSLSLSGANVLTF
CDR3nt: TGCGCCAGCAGCTTGAGCCTTTCTGGGGCCAACGTCCTGACTTTC

abundance: NA
d_gene: NA
j_gene: TRBJ2-2
v_gene: TRBV6-6
CDR3aa: CASSYSTANTGELFF
CDR3nt: TGTGCCAGCAGTTACTCGACCGCGAACACCGGGGAGCTGTTTTTT

abundance: once
d_gene: NA
j_gene: TRBJ2-5
v_gene: TRBV11-3
CDR3aa: CASSLRDDQETQYF
CDR3nt: TGTGCCAGCAGCCTTAGGGACGATCAAGAGACCCAGTACTTC

abundance: NA
d_gene: TRBD1
j_gene: TRBJ1-2
v_gene: TRBV18
CDR3aa: CASSSGQGPLFGYTF
CDR3nt: TGTGCCAGCTCATCGGGACAGGGCCCTCTATTTGGCTACACCTTC

abundance: once
d_gene: TRBD2
j_gene: TRBJ2-7
v_gene: TRBV19
CDR3aa: CASSMYSGGGWYEQYF
CDR3nt: TGTGCCAGTAGTATGTACTCTGGCGGGGGATGGTACGAGCAGTACTTC

abundance: NA
d_gene: TRBD1
j_gene: TRBJ2-1
v_gene: TRBV18
CDR3aa: CASSPPQQGAYEQFF
CDR3nt: TGTGCCAGCTCACCACCGCAACAGGGGGCCTATGAGCAGTTCTTC

abundance: NA
d_gene: NA
j_gene: TRBJ2-7
v_gene: TRBV15
CDR3aa: CATSRVRGINEQYF
CDR3nt: TGTGCCACCAGCAGAGTTCGGGGGATCAACGAGCAGTACTTC

abundance: NA
d_gene: NA
j_gene: TRBJ1-3
v_gene: TRBV29-1
CDR3aa: CSAAGFGNTIYF
CDR3nt: TGCAGCGCCGCGGGGTTCGGAAACACCATATATTTT

abundance: NA
d_gene: NA
j_gene: TRBJ2-7
v_gene: TRBV18
CDR3aa: CASSHRDSPEQYF
CDR3nt: TGTGCCAGCTCGCATCGGGACTCCCCAGAGCAGTACTTC

abundance: NA
d_gene: NA
j_gene: TRBJ1-5
v_gene: TRBV29-1
CDR3aa: CSVAGGAGQPQHF
CDR3nt: TGCAGCGTTGCGGGGGGGGCAGGTCAGCCCCAGCATTTT

abundance: NA
d_gene: TRBD2
j_gene: TRBJ2-1
v_gene: TRBV5-6
CDR3aa: CASSLVSGGGNEQFF
CDR3nt: TGTGCCAGCAGCTTGGTTAGCGGGGGGGGAAATGAGCAGTTCTTC

abundance: NA
d_gene: NA
j_gene: TRBJ2-7
v_gene: TRBV6-5
CDR3aa: CASSYSMYDPYEQYF
CDR3nt: TGTGCCAGCAGTTACTCGATGTACGATCCCTACGAGCAGTACTTC

abundance: NA
d_gene: TRBD1
j_gene: TRBJ1-5
v_gene: TRBV28
CDR3aa: CASSLWDRAVQPQHF
CDR3nt: TGTGCCAGCAGTTTATGGGACAGGGCTGTTCAGCCCCAGCATTTT

abundance: NA
d_gene: TRBD2
j_gene: TRBJ2-1
v_gene: TRBV18
CDR3aa: CASSPRTSGGRGEEQFF
CDR3nt: TGTGCCAGCTCACCCCGGACTAGCGGGGGCCGGGGGGAGGAGCAGTTCTTC

abundance: NA
d_gene: TRBD1
j_gene: TRBJ1-5
v_gene: TRBV2
CDR3aa: CASSINRGTNQPQHF
CDR3nt: TGTGCCAGCTCGATCAACAGGGGTACCAATCAGCCCCAGCATTTT

abundance: NA
d_gene: NA
j_gene: TRBJ1-1
v_gene: TRBV10-3
CDR3aa: CAISELDVGGTNTEAFF
CDR3nt: TGTGCCATCAGTGAGTTGGATGTGGGGGGTACGAACACTGAAGCTTTCTTT

abundance: few
d_gene: NA
j_gene: TRBJ1-3
v_gene: TRBV7-2
CDR3aa: CASSLWLGQGNTIYF
CDR3nt: TGTGCCAGCAGCTTATGGTTGGGTCAGGGAAACACCATATATTTT

abundance: few
d_gene: TRBD1
j_gene: TRBJ2-7
v_gene: TRBV9
CDR3aa: CASSVSGTGPYEQYF
CDR3nt: TGTGCCAGCAGCGTCTCCGGGACAGGGCCCTACGAGCAGTACTTC

abundance: NA
d_gene: NA
j_gene: TRBJ2-1
v_gene: TRBV4-3
CDR3aa: CASSPYGLVNEQFF
CDR3nt: TGCGCCAGCAGCCCATACGGTTTGGTCAATGAGCAGTTCTTC

abundance: NA
d_gene: NA
j_gene: TRBJ2-7
v_gene: TRBV1
CDR3aa: CTSSQGALSYEQYF
CDR3nt: TGCACCAGCAGCCAAGGCGCCTTATCCTACGAGCAGTACTTC

abundance: NA
d_gene: NA
j_gene: TRBJ1-2
v_gene: TRBV6-5
CDR3aa: CASTIDRSTGYTF
CDR3nt: TGTGCCAGCACCATTGACAGGTCAACTGGCTACACCTTC

abundance: NA
d_gene: NA
j_gene: TRBJ1-2
v_gene: TRBV5-4
CDR3aa: CASSTRDPGAYGYTF
CDR3nt: TGTGCCAGCAGCACCAGGGATCCCGGGGCGTATGGCTACACCTTC

abundance: NA
d_gene: TRBD1
j_gene: TRBJ2-6
v_gene: TRBV19
CDR3aa: CASDRGAGANVLTF
CDR3nt: TGTGCCAGTGACAGGGGAGCAGGGGCCAACGTCCTGACTTTC

abundance: NA
d_gene: NA
j_gene: TRBJ1-2
v_gene: TRBV29-1
CDR3aa: CSVEGRWGRGVSNYGYTF
CDR3nt: TGCAGCGTTGAAGGGCGATGGGGCAGGGGAGTTTCTAACTATGGCTACACCTTC

abundance: NA
d_gene: NA
j_gene: TRBJ1-5
v_gene: TRBV30
CDR3aa: CAWSAVGRNNQPQHF
CDR3nt: TGTGCCTGGAGTGCTGTGGGTCGGAACAATCAGCCCCAGCATTTT

abundance: NA
d_gene: NA
j_gene: TRBJ1-6
v_gene: TRBV11-3
CDR3aa: CASTYPIMIKDRLNSPLHF
CDR3nt: TGTGCCAGCACTTATCCGATAATGATAAAGGACCGACTTAATTCACCCCTCCACTTT

abundance: NA
d_gene: NA
j_gene: TRBJ2-2
v_gene: TRBV4-3
CDR3aa: CASSQVIGGELFF
CDR3nt: TGCGCCAGCAGCCAAGTTATTGGCGGGGAGCTGTTTTTT

abundance: few
d_gene: NA
j_gene: TRBJ1-2
v_gene: TRBV7-2
CDR3aa: CASSLDQANYGYTF
CDR3nt: TGTGCCAGCAGCTTAGATCAAGCTAACTATGGCTACACCTTC

abundance: NA
d_gene: NA
j_gene: TRBJ1-3
v_gene: TRBV19
CDR3aa: CASTGPGENTIYF
CDR3nt: TGTGCCAGTACCGGGCCCGGGGAGAACACCATATATTTT

abundance: NA
d_gene: TRBD1
j_gene: TRBJ1-5
v_gene: TRBV30
CDR3aa: CAWSKGADYNQPQHF
CDR3nt: TGTGCCTGGAGTAAGGGGGCCGACTACAATCAGCCCCAGCATTTT

abundance: few
d_gene: NA
j_gene: TRBJ2-5
v_gene: TRBV6-5
CDR3aa: CASSYSGGGRQETQYF
CDR3nt: TGTGCCAGCAGTTACTCTGGGGGAGGACGGCAAGAGACCCAGTACTTC

abundance: NA
d_gene: NA
j_gene: TRBJ1-2
v_gene: TRBV6-5
CDR3aa: CASSYRDRYGYTF
CDR3nt: TGTGCCAGCAGTTACCGGGACCGCTATGGCTACACCTTC

abundance: NA
d_gene: NA
j_gene: TRBJ2-1
v_gene: TRBV5-4
CDR3aa: CASSFQGFYNEQFF
CDR3nt: TGTGCCAGCAGCTTCCAGGGGTTCTACAATGAGCAGTTCTTC